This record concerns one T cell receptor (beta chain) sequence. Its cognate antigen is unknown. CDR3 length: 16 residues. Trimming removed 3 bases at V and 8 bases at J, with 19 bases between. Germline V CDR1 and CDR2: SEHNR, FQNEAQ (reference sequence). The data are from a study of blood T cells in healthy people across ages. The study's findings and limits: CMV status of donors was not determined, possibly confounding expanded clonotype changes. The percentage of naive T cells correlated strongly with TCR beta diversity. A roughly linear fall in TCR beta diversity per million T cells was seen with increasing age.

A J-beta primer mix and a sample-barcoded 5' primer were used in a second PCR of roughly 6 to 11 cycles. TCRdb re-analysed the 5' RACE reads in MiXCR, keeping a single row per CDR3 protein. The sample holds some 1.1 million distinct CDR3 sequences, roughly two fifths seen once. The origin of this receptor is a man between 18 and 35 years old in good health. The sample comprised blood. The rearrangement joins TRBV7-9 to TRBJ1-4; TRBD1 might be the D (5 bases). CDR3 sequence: CASSFRSGGPGEKLFF. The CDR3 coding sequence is TGTGCCAGCAGCTTTCGTTCGGGAGGGCCAGGGGAAAAACTGTTTTTT.